The 29 T cell receptor beta chains below were found in one sample sequenced in a study of cytomegalovirus exposure and HLA in healthy donors. Clones were read by immunoSEQ multiplex PCR, and TCRdb kept only the in-frame ones, dropping some. The sample includes 240,000 or so clones, about 86% of them seen just once. Sample: PBMCs. These receptors all stem from a woman in her twenties or thirties in good health and CMV-seropositive.

This clone has only one observation. The gene calls are TRBV7-9 and TRBJ2-1; TRBD2 matches at 15 bases. The CDR3 loop spans 18 amino acids. Germline V CDR1 and CDR2: SEHNR, FQNEAQ (reference sequence). The trim removed 2 bases at V and 1 base at J, leaving 3 bases unmatched. Here the CDR3 reads CASSLRTSGRASYNEQFF. The CDR3 region has the DNA TGTGCCAGCAGCTTACGGACTAGCGGGAGGGCATCCTACAATGAGCAGTTCTTC.

J is TRBJ2-2 and V is TRBV5-4, with D perhaps matching TRBD2 (5 bases). This CDR3 spans 16 amino acids. CDR1 SGHNT and CDR2 YYREEE come from the germline V gene (reference sequence). V was pared by 4 bases and J by 6 bases, with 19 bases between. DNA for the CDR3: TGTGCCAGCAGCGTGGAGATCGGCAGGACTTCCGGGGAGCTGTTTTTT. It encodes CASSVEIGRTSGELFF.

V and J are TRBV7-2 and TRBJ2-1; D unclear. The V end lost 1 base, the J end lost 3 bases, and 10 bases lay between the germline ends. CDR1 and CDR2 (germline): SGHTA, FQGNSA. The CDR3 is 15 residues long. This CDR3 reads CASSLDGGDYNEQFF. The DNA of the CDR3 is TGTGCCAGCAGCTTAGATGGCGGAGACTACAATGAGCAGTTCTTC.

This clone was observed once. The chain carries TRBV28 and TRBJ1-3; D ambiguous. CDR3 length: 14 amino acids. Per the germline V gene, CDR1 is MDHEN and CDR2 is SYDVKM. Trimming removed 4 bases at V and 2 bases at J, with 9 bases between. CDR3 coding DNA: TGTGCCAGCAGTTGGGAGGGAACTGGAAACACCATATATTTT. Translation: CASSWEGTGNTIYF.

This chain links TRBV6-1 with TRBJ2-6; possible D gene TRBD2, 5 bases. V lost 3 bases and J lost 0, with 6 bases in between. This CDR3 spans 15 amino acids. CDR1 and CDR2 from the germline V gene are MNHNS and SASEGT. The CDR3 DNA is TGTGCCAGCAGTGAGGGAGTCTCTGGGGCCAACGTCCTGACTTTC. Translating it yields CASSEGVSGANVLTF.

The chain uses TRBV27 and TRBJ2-5; a weak D match, TRBD2 (7 bases). The V gene's germline CDR1 is MNHEY and CDR2 SMNVEV (reference sequence). This CDR3 comprises 13 residues. V was trimmed by 6 bases and J by 4 bases, leaving 12 bases between them. For the CDR3, the DNA is TGTGCCAGCAGCCAAGGGGGGGGAGAGACCCAGTACTTC. This sequence encodes CASSQGGGETQYF.

The CDR3 DNA reads as TGTGCCAGCAGTCCGCGACCCCCGGGACTAGCGGACTACGAGCAGTACTTC. This gives the protein CASSPRPPGLADYEQYF. The chain joins TRBV27 to TRBJ2-7, with TRBD2 matching over 11 bases. Germline trimming cut 5 bases from V and 3 bases from J; bases unmatched to any gene: 12. CDR3 length equals 17 residues. CDR1 is MNHEY and CDR2 is SMNVEV in the germline V gene (reference sequence).

This chain connects TRBV13 to TRBJ2-7; unclear D gene. Germline-derived CDR1 and CDR2 are PRHDT and FYEKMQ (reference sequence). Deletions cut 7 bases from V and 1 base from J, with 11 bases between. The CDR3 is made up of 13 amino acids. The CDR3 DNA sequence: TGTGCCAGCAATACAGCCGCTTCCTACGAGCAGTACTTC. Its protein is CASNTAASYEQYF.

J is TRBJ1-2 and V is TRBV7-9; 11 bases agree with TRBD1. After removal of 5 bases from V and 7 bases from J, the junction contained 3 bases not matched to a gene. The CDR3 has 13 residues. Germline CDR1 and CDR2: SEHNR and FQNEAQ (reference sequence). This CDR3 is CASSLGTGGGYTF. CDR3 DNA: TGTGCCAGCAGCCTCGGGACAGGGGGTGGCTACACCTTC.

The rearrangement joins TRBV6-1 to TRBJ2-3; D unresolved. V shed 8 bases and J shed 2 bases, with 17 bases lying between them. The V gene's germline CDR1 is MNHNS and CDR2 SASEGT. This CDR3 is built from 15 residues. CDR3 protein: CASPRTDGYTDTQYF. CDR3 coding DNA: TGTGCCAGCCCCCGTACTGACGGGTACACAGATACGCAGTATTTT.

V gene TRBV28 combines with J gene TRBJ1-1, with 7 bases fitting TRBD1. Germline V gives CDR1 MDHEN, CDR2 SYDVKM. This CDR3 region has 13 residues. The junction had 5 bases not matched to a gene; V was cut back by 7 bases and J by 3 bases. In nucleotides, the CDR3 is TGTGCCAGCACTCCGACAGGGTACACTGAAGCTTTCTTT. Translated, it gives CASTPTGYTEAFF.

V and J are TRBV11-3 and TRBJ2-7; D perhaps matches TRBD2 (6 bases). Germline CDR1 SGHNT, CDR2 YENEEA. The length of the CDR3 is 14 residues. V was shortened by 4 bases and J by 5 bases, with 15 bases between the two germline ends. In DNA form, the CDR3 reads TGTGCCAGCAGCTCTTGGCGGGGTGAGGACGAGCAGTACTTC. It codes for CASSSWRGEDEQYF. The variable domain in full, with the rest retrieved from reference TRBV11-3 and TRBJ2-7, is EAGVVQSPRYKIIEKKQPVAFWCNPISGHNTLYWYLQNLGQGPELLIRYENEEAVDDSQLPKDRFSAERLKGVDSTLKIQPAELGDSAVYLCASSSWRGEDEQYFGPGTRLTVT.

Details on this clone: Other DNA variants within this sample encode the same CDR3. V and J are TRBV5-4 and TRBJ2-7; 9 nucleotides match TRBD1. The J segment lost 7 bases and the V segment lost 4 bases, leaving 9 bases of the junction unmatched. Germline CDR1 SGHNT, CDR2 YYREEE (reference sequence). The CDR3 loop spans 14 amino acids. CDR3 protein: CASSPPGQGREQYF. The CDR3 nucleotides are TGTGCCAGCAGCCCCCCCGGACAGGGGAGGGAGCAGTACTTC.

The chain couples TRBV2 to TRBJ2-1; D might be TRBD2 (5 bases). The CDR3 covers 15 residues. CDR1 and CDR2 (germline): SNHLY, FYNNEI. The V gene lost 8 bases and the J gene lost 8 bases, with 22 bases spanning the gap. The CDR3 loop is CASFWESRGSDEQFF. CDR3 DNA: TGTGCCAGCTTCTGGGAGTCTCGGGGTAGCGATGAGCAGTTCTTC.

This clone was seen a single time. The chain joins TRBV6-5 to TRBJ1-1, with TRBD1 matching over 7 bases. The CDR3 extends over 13 amino acids. CDR1 and CDR2 (germline): MNHEY, SVGAGI. V was clipped by 5 bases and J by 3 bases; unmatched bases: 3. CDR3 sequence (DNA): TGTGCCAGCAGTACAGGGGCCCACACTGAAGCTTTCTTT. The encoded protein is CASSTGAHTEAFF.

The rearrangement links TRBV4-1 to TRBJ1-5; no clear D. The CDR3 is 17 amino acids. The germline gives CDR1 MGHRA, CDR2 YSYEKL. The germline V and J ends were trimmed by 0 bases and 6 bases, with 18 bases remaining between them. The CDR3 region is CASSQDPSGLIGQPQHF. The CDR3 DNA is TGCGCCAGCAGCCAAGATCCGTCAGGACTAATAGGTCAGCCCCAGCATTTT.

A remark on this clone: The identical CDR3 is also encoded by other nucleotide sequences in the sample. The rearrangement links TRBV5-1 to TRBJ1-4; 11 nucleotides match TRBD1. Germline V gives CDR1 SGHRS, CDR2 YFSETQ. V lost 4 bases to trimming and J lost 7 bases; unmatched junction nucleotides: 3. The CDR3 has 14 residues. This CDR3 is CASSTGTGGEKLFF. DNA of the CDR3: TGCGCCAGCAGCACCGGGACAGGGGGTGAAAAACTGTTTTTT.

The V gene is TRBV5-6, the J gene TRBJ2-1, with TRBD1 matching 9 bases. Looked up from germline, CDR1 is SGHDT and CDR2 is YYEEEE. The CDR3 has 14 residues. V lost 5 bases to trimming and J lost 7 bases; unmatched junction nucleotides: 7. CDR3 in amino acids: CASRGQGTGNEQFF. Here the CDR3 DNA reads TGTGCCAGCAGGGGACAGGGCACAGGTAATGAGCAGTTCTTC.

V gene TRBV5-1 combines with J gene TRBJ2-3, with 8 bases identical to TRBD2. Germline V lookup: CDR1 SGHRS, CDR2 YFSETQ. V gave up 0 bases and J gave up 2 bases; unmatched junction bases: 11. The CDR3 length is 18 residues. CDR3 protein: CASSLAKLAGINTDTQYF. DNA of the CDR3: TGCGCCAGCAGCTTGGCCAAATTAGCGGGAATAAACACAGATACGCAGTATTTT.

The V and J genes are TRBV19 and TRBJ1-4, with D possibly matching TRBD1 (5 bases). Germline V gene sequence: CDR1 LNHDA, CDR2 SQIVND (reference sequence). Trimming stripped 3 bases from V and 8 bases from J, with 16 bases between. This CDR3 contains 15 residues. DNA for the CDR3: TGTGCCAGTAGTATTCAGGGTAACGGCGACGAAAAACTGTTTTTT. This sequence encodes CASSIQGNGDEKLFF.

This clone showed up just once. This chain connects TRBV19 to TRBJ1-2; 7 bases line up with TRBD1. This CDR3 has 14 amino acids. CDR1 is LNHDA and CDR2 is SQIVND in the germline V gene (reference sequence). With 10 bases clipped from V and 2 bases from J, the junction kept 10 bases outside the gene matches. CDR3 DNA sequence: TGTGCCACCGGGCCGGGACAGAGCAACTATGGCTACACCTTC. Its protein product is CATGPGQSNYGYTF.

This chain connects TRBV11-2 to TRBJ2-2; 9 nucleotides agree with TRBD1. CDR3 length: 17 amino acids. With 5 bases clipped from V and 6 bases from J, the junction kept 13 bases outside the gene matches. The germline gives CDR1 SGHAT, CDR2 FQNNGV. CDR3 sequence: CASSPHRDRVNSGELFF. In nucleotides, the CDR3 is TGTGCCAGCAGCCCGCACCGGGACAGGGTTAATTCCGGGGAGCTGTTTTTT.

The chain links TRBV18 to TRBJ2-5; the match to TRBD1 covers 7 bases. Germline CDR1 KGHSH, CDR2 LQKENI. The CDR3 covers 15 residues. The V segment lost 3 bases and the J segment 0 bases; nucleotides outside the gene matches: 4. DNA of the CDR3: TGTGCCAGCTCACCTATGACAGGGAACCAAGAGACCCAGTACTTC. Amino acids: CASSPMTGNQETQYF.

The chain recombines TRBV9 with TRBJ2-1; 7 nucleotides line up with TRBD1. CDR3 length: 15 residues. V lost 4 bases to trimming and J lost 8 bases; unmatched junction nucleotides: 12. The germline gives CDR1 SGDLS, CDR2 YYNGEE. For the CDR3, the DNA is TGTGCCAGCAGCCTCTGGACAGGTAGGGCCGATGAGCAGTTCTTC. Translating it yields CASSLWTGRADEQFF.

The V call is TRBV5-5, the J call TRBJ1-5; D remains unclear. Trimming removed 4 bases from V and 4 bases from J, with 21 bases in between. The CDR3 runs 17 residues. Germline lookup yields CDR1 SGHKS and CDR2 YYEKEE (reference sequence). The CDR3 reads CASSLRDSSRTNQPQHF. CDR3 in DNA: TGTGCCAGCAGCCTTCGAGACTCAAGCCGAACTAATCAGCCCCAGCATTTT.

J is TRBJ2-6 and V is TRBV5-1; 9 nucleotides agree with TRBD2. Germline V CDR1 and CDR2: SGHRS, YFSETQ. J was trimmed by 4 bases and V by 0 bases; bases with no gene match: 5. CDR3 length equals 17 residues. CDR3 residues: CASSLGQREVGANVLTF. In nucleotides, the CDR3 is TGCGCCAGCAGCTTGGGGCAGCGGGAGGTAGGGGCCAACGTCCTGACTTTC.

The chain carries TRBV28 and TRBJ1-5, with D maybe TRBD1 (5 bases). The germline CDR1 and CDR2 sequences are MDHEN and SYDVKM. Trimming pared 5 bases from V and 3 bases from J, leaving 17 bases between. CDR3 length: 16 residues. CDR3 in DNA: TGTGCCAGCAGTCGGATATCGGGAGGGGACAATCAGCCCCAGCATTTT. Its translation: CASSRISGGDNQPQHF.

The genes are TRBV7-9 and TRBJ2-7; 9 bases are shared with TRBD2. The germline V gene has CDR1 SEHNR and CDR2 FQNEAQ (reference sequence). The trim removed 5 bases at V and 0 bases at J, leaving 5 bases unmatched. This CDR3 contains 15 residues. The CDR3 coding sequence is TGTGCCAGCAGCCCGGGACTAGCCCGCTCCTACGAGCAGTACTTC. Protein sequence: CASSPGLARSYEQYF.

The rearrangement uses TRBV18 and TRBJ1-2; 10 positions agree with TRBD1. The CDR3 runs to 17 residues. V gave up 5 bases and J gave up 7 bases; unmatched junction bases: 16. Germline V gene sequence: CDR1 KGHSH, CDR2 LQKENI. CDR3 nucleotide sequence: TGTGCCAGCTCATCAGACGAAAAAGACAGGGGGCTGGGTGGCTACACCTTC. Its translation is CASSSDEKDRGLGGYTF.